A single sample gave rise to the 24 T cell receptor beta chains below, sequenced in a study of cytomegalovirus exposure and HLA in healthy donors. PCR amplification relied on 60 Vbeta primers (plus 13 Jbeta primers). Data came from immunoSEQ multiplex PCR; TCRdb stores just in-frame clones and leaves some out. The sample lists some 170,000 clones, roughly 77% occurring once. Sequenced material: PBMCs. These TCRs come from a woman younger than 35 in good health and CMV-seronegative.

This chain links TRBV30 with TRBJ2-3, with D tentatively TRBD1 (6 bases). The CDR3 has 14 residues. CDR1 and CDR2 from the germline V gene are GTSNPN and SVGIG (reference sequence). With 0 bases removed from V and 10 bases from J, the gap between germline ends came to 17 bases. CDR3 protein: CAWSVKDSISAQYF. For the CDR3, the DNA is TGTGCCTGGAGTGTGAAGGACAGCATAAGTGCGCAGTATTTT.

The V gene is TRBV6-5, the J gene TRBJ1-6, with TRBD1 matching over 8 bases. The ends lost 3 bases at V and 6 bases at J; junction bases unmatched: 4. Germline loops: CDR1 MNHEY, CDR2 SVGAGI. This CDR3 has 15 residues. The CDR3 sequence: CASSYDRGANSPLHF. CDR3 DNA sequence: TGTGCCAGCAGTTATGACAGGGGAGCTAATTCACCCCTCCACTTT.

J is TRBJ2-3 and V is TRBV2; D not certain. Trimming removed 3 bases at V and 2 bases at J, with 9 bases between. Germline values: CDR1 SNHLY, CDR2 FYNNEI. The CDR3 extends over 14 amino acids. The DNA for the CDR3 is TGTGCCAGCAGTGATGAGAGATTCACAGATACGCAGTATTTT. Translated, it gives CASSDERFTDTQYF.

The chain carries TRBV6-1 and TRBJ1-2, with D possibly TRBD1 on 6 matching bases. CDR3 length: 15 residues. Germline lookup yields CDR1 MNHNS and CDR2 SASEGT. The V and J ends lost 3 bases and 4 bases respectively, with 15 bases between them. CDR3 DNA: TGTGCCAGCAGTGATATGGAGACAGGTCTCTATGGCTACACCTTC. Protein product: CASSDMETGLYGYTF.

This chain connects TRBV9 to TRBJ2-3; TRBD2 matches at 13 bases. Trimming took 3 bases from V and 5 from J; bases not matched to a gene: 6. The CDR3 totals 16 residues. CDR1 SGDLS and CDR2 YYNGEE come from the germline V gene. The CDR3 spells CASSDTSGGVGDTQYF. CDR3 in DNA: TGTGCCAGCAGCGACACTAGCGGGGGGGTGGGAGATACGCAGTATTTT.

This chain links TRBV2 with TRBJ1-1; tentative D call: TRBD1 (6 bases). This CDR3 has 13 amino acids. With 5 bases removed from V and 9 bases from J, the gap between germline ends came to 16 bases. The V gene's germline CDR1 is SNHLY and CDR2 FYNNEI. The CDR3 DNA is TGTGCCAGCAGTCCACATTCAACAGGGAAAGCTTTCTTT. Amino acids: CASSPHSTGKAFF. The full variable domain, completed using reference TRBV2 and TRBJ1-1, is EPEVTQTPSHQVTQMGQEVILRCVPISNHLYFYWYRQILGQKVEFLVSFYNNEISEKSEIFDDQFSVERPDGSNFTLKIRSTKLEDSAMYFCASSPHSTGKAFFGQGTRLTVV.

The CDR3 DNA reads TGTGCCAGCAGCTTAGAGTTTAGAAACACAGATACGCAGTATTTT. This sequence encodes CASSLEFRNTDTQYF. V and J are TRBV11-1 and TRBJ2-3; D is undetermined. The CDR3 is made up of 15 amino acids. V shed 1 base and J shed 2 bases, with 10 bases lying between them. Germline V gene data show CDR1 as SGHAT and CDR2 as FQDESV (reference sequence).

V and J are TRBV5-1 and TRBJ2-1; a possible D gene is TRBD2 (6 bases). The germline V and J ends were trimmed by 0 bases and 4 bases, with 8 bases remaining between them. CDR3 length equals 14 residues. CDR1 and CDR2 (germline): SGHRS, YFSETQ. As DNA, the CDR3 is TGCGCCAGCAGCTTGGCTGGACTATACAATGAGCAGTTCTTC. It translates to CASSLAGLYNEQFF.

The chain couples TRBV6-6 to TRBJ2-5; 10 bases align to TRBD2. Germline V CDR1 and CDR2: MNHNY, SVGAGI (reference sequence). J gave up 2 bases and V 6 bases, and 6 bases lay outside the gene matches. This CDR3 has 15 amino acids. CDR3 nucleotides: TGTGCCAGCAGCCCTAGCGGGGGCCCTCAAGAGACCCAGTACTTC. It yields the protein CASSPSGGPQETQYF.

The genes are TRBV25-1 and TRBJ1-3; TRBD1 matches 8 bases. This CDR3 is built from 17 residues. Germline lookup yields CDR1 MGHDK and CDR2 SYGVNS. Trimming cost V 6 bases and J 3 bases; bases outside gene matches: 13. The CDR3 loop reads CASSPMYQGAIGNTIYF. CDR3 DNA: TGTGCCAGCAGCCCCATGTACCAGGGGGCCATTGGAAACACCATATATTTT.

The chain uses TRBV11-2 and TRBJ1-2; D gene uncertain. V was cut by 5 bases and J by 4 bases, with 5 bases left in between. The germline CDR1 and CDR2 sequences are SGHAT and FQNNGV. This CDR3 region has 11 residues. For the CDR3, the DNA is TGTGCCAGCAGCCGGGGCTATGGCTACACCTTC. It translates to CASSRGYGYTF.

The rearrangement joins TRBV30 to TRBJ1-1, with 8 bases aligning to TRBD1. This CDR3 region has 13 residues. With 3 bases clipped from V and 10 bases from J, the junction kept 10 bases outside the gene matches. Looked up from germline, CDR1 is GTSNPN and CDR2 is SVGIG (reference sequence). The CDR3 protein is CAWRTSRTGRAFF. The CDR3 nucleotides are TGTGCCTGGAGGACATCCAGGACAGGGAGAGCTTTCTTT.

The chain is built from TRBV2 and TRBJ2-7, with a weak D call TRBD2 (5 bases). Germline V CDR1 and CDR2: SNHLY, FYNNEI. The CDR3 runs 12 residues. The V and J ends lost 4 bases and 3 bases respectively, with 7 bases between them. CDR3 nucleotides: TGTGCCAGCAGTGTGGGAGACTACGAGCAGTACTTC. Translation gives CASSVGDYEQYF.

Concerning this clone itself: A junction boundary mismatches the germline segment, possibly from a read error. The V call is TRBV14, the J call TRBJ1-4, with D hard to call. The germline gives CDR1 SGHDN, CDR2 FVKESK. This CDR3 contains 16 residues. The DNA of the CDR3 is TGTGCCTGCAGCCAAGATAGGGTCCTATCGGGGGAAAAACTGTTTTTT. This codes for CACSQDRVLSGEKLFF.

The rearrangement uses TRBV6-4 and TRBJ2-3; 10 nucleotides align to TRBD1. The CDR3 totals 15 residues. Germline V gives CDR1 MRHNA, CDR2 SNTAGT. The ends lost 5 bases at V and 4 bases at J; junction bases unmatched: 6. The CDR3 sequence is CASSQTGGEADTQYF. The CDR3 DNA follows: TGTGCCAGCAGTCAGACAGGGGGCGAGGCAGATACGCAGTATTTT.

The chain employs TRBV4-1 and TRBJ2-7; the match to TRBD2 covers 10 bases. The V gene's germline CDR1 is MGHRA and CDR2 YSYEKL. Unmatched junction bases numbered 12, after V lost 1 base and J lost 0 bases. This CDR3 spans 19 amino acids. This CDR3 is CASSQGLFGLAATSYEQYF. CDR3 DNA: TGCGCCAGCAGCCAAGGTCTTTTTGGACTAGCGGCTACCTCCTACGAGCAGTACTTC.

The CDR3 here is CASSIDWRGRVQPQHF. The DNA of the CDR3 is TGTGCCAGTAGTATAGATTGGAGGGGGCGAGTTCAGCCCCAGCATTTT. The V call is TRBV19, the J call TRBJ1-5; 7 bases are a match to TRBD1. Losses at the gene ends were 0 bases for V and 6 bases for J; bases not matched to a gene: 8. This CDR3 is built from 16 residues. Germline values: CDR1 LNHDA, CDR2 SQIVND (reference sequence).

CDR3 sequence: CASRPDISDNSPLHF. The CDR3, as DNA: TGTGCCAGCAGACCCGACATCTCGGATAATTCACCCCTCCACTTT. V and J are TRBV6-6 and TRBJ1-6; D remains unclear. V dropped 6 bases and J dropped 5 bases, with 14 bases sitting between them. Germline lookup yields CDR1 MNHNY and CDR2 SVGAGI (reference sequence). This CDR3 has 15 amino acids.

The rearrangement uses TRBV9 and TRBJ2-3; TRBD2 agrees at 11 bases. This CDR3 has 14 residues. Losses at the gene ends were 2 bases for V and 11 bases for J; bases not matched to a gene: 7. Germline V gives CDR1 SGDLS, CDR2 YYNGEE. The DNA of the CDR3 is TGTGCCAGCAGCGTTTGGCTAGCGGGGGGATTGCAGTATTTT. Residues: CASSVWLAGGLQYF. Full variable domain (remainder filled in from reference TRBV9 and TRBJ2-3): DSGVTQTPKHLITATGQRVTLRCSPRSGDLSVYWYQQSLDQGLQFLIQYYNGEERAKGNILERFSAQQFPDLHSELNLSSLELGDSALYFCASSVWLAGGLQYFGPGTRLTVL.

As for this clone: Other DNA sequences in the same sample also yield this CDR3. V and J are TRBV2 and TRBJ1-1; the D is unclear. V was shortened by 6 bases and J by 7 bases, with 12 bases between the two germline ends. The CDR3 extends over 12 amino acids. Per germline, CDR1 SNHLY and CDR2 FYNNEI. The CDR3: CASRRQGFEAFF. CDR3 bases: TGTGCCAGCAGACGACAAGGCTTTGAAGCTTTCTTT.

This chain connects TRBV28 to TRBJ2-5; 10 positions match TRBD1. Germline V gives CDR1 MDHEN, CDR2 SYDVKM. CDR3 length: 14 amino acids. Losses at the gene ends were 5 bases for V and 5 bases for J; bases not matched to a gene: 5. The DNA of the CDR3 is TGTGCCAGCAGTGGTCCGGGACAGGGGGAGACCCAGTACTTC. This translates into CASSGPGQGETQYF.

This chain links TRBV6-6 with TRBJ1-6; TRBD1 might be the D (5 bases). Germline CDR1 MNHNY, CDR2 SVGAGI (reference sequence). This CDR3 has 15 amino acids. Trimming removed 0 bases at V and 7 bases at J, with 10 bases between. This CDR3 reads CASSYSQSGNSPLHF. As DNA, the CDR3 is TGTGCCAGCAGTTACTCTCAGTCAGGGAATTCACCCCTCCACTTT.

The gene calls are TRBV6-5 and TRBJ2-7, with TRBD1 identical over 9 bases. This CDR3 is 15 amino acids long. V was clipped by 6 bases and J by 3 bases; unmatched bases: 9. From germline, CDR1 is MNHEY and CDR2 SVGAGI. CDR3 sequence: CASRRERDRDYEQYF. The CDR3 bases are TGTGCCAGCAGACGGGAACGGGACAGGGACTACGAGCAGTACTTC.

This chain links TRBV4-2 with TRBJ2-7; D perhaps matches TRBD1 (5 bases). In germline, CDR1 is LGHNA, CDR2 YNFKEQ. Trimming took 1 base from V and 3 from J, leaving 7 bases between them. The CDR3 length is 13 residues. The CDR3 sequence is CASSQGQFYEQYF. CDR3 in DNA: TGTGCCAGCAGCCAAGGACAGTTCTACGAGCAGTACTTC.